This T cell receptor (beta chain) came from a study of a mutant IDH1 vaccine in newly diagnosed glioma. On the study more broadly: Most patients had radiochemotherapy with temozolomide before enrollment; others had one alone.

Time point described: week 11, during vaccination. Every vaccine dose comprised 300 ug of mutant IDH1 20-mer peptide plus topical imiquimod. The germline CDR1 and CDR2 sequences are SGHVS and FQNEAQ. Germline trimming cut 4 bases from V and 10 bases from J; bases unmatched to any gene: 12. The CDR3 is 15 residues long. Details on this clone: The antigen remains undetermined.

This table comes from immunoSEQ multiplex PCR, and its TCRdb copy is limited to in-frame clones, with some not included. The table shows 110,000 or so clones, with 90% occurring only once. Specimen: PBMCs, collected from a glioma patient whose treatment included an IDH1 peptide vaccine. The TCR comes from a woman in her forties or fifties with glioma. The chain couples TRBV7-8 to TRBJ2-1; 8 nucleotides align to TRBD2. Here the CDR3 DNA reads TGTGCCAGCAGCTCCTCTCGCGGGAGGCCTGGAGAGCAGTTCTTC. Translated, it gives CASSSSRGRPGEQFF. The full variable domain, completed using reference TRBV7-8 and TRBJ2-1, is GAGVSQSPRYKVAKRGQDVALRCDPISGHVSLFWYQQALGQGPEFLTYFQNEAQLDKSGLPSDRFFAERPEGSVSTLKIQRTQQEDSAVYLCASSSSRGRPGEQFFGPGTRLTVL.